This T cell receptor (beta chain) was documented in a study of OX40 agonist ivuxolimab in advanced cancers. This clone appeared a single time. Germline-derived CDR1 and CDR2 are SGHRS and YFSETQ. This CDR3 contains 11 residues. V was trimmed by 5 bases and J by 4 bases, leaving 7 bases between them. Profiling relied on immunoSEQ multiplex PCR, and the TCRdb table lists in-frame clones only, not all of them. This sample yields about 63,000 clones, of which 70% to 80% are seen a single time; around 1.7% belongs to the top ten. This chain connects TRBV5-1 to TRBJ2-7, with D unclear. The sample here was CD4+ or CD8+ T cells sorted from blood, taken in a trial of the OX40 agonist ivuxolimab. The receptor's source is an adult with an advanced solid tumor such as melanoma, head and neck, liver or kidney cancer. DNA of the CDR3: TGCGCCAGCAGTACATTTTACGAGCAGTACTTC. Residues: CASSTFYEQYF.